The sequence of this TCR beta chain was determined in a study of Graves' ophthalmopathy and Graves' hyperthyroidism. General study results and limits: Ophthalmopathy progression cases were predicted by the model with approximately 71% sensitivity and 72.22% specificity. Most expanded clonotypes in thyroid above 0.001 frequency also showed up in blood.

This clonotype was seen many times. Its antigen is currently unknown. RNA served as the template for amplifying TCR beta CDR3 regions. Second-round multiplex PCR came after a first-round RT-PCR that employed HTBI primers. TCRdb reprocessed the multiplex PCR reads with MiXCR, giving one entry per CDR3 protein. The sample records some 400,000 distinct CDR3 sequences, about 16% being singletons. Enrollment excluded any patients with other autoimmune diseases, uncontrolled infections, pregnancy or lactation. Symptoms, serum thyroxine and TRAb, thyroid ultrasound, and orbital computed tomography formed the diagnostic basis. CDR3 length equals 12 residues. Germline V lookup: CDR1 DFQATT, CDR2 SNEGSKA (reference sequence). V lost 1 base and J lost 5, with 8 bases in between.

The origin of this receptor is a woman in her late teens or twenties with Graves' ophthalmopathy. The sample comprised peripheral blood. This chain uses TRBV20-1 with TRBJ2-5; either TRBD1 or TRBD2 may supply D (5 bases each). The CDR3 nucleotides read TGCAGTGCTAGAGCCTGGGGGGAGACCCAGTACTTC. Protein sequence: CSARAWGETQYF.